Described below is a single T cell receptor beta chain sequence and its context. The source of the sample is a study of blood T cell repertoires in COVID-19. V gave up 5 bases and J gave up 1 base, with 14 bases separating them. Germline V gives CDR1 KGHSH, CDR2 LQKENI. This CDR3 is 15 amino acids long. Sequencing was performed with immunoSEQ multiplex PCR; in TCRdb, only in-frame clones are kept and a portion is missing. The table records 350,000 or so clones, 92% of them present only once. This sequence originates from a woman in her thirties who had recovered from COVID-19. V is TRBV18 and J is TRBJ2-5, with D possibly TRBD1 on 5 matching bases. Sequenced sample: PBMCs or T cells enriched from blood (not recorded which). The CDR3 DNA reads as TGTGCCAGCTCATTCGCAGGGTTGGGCCAAGAGACCCAGTACTTC. Protein sequence: CASSFAGLGQETQYF. Based on the CDR3 plus reference TRBV18 and TRBJ2-5, the full variable domain is NAGVMQNPRHLVRRRGQEARLRCSPMKGHSHVYWYRQLPEEGLKFMVYLQKENIIDESGMPKERFSAEFPKEGPSILRIQQVVRGDSAAYFCASSFAGLGQETQYFGPGTRLLVL.